The 2 T cell receptor beta chains reported below all come from one sample, sequenced in a study of blood T cell repertoires in COVID-19. Assay used: immunoSEQ multiplex PCR; TCRdb lists only in-frame clones, some missing. This sample has 100,000 or so clones; roughly 86% occur once, and the top ten carry under 7.5%. The sequenced sample was peripheral blood. The source is a woman in her sixties with acute or convalescent COVID-19.

This chain connects TRBV3-1 (or the pseudogene TRBV3-2) to TRBJ2-1; 10 nucleotides line up with TRBD2. J was trimmed by 9 bases and V by 0 bases; bases with no gene match: 8. Germline V gives CDR1 LGHDT, CDR2 YNNKEL (reference sequence). The CDR3 contains 16 residues. The CDR3 DNA is TGTGCCAGCAGCCAAGATCTGGCTAGCGGGAGAGCTGAGCAGTTCTTC. Translated: CASSQDLASGRAEQFF.

V is TRBV10-3 and J is TRBJ1-1; no firm D call. Germline CDR1 is ENHRY and CDR2 is SYGVKD. The CDR3 is made up of 14 amino acids. Trimming removed 3 bases from V and 4 bases from J, with 12 bases in between. The CDR3 sequence is CAISDAQGLTEAFF. DNA for the CDR3: TGTGCCATCAGTGATGCACAAGGACTCACTGAAGCTTTCTTT.